This T cell receptor beta chain was recovered during a study of Ad26.COV2.S vaccination and SARS-CoV-2 variants. Sequencing was performed with immunoSEQ multiplex PCR; in TCRdb, only in-frame clones are kept and a portion is missing. The sample has a few hundred thousand clones; around 86% are singletons. Documented treatment: around 19 received Ad26.COV2.S at low or high dose, single or two shots; roughly five received placebo; per-sample allocation not given. Collection of the samples took place on day 63 after the first injection of vaccine or placebo. The CDR3 is 18 amino acids. Germline-derived CDR1 and CDR2 are SGHDN and FVKESK. Between the trimmed V and J ends, which lost 0 bases and 4 bases, there was a span of 21 bases.

The TCR sequence derives from a person between 18 and 60 years old who received the Ad26.COV2.S COVID-19 vaccine or a placebo. The genes are TRBV14 and TRBJ1-2; possibly TRBD1 for D (6 bases). The starting material was peripheral blood, obtained in a trial of Ad26.COV2.S vaccine versus placebo. CDR3 loop: CASSQDSGVGAGSYGYTF. The CDR3 DNA sequence: TGTGCCAGCAGCCAAGATTCGGGCGTGGGGGCAGGTTCCTATGGCTACACCTTC.